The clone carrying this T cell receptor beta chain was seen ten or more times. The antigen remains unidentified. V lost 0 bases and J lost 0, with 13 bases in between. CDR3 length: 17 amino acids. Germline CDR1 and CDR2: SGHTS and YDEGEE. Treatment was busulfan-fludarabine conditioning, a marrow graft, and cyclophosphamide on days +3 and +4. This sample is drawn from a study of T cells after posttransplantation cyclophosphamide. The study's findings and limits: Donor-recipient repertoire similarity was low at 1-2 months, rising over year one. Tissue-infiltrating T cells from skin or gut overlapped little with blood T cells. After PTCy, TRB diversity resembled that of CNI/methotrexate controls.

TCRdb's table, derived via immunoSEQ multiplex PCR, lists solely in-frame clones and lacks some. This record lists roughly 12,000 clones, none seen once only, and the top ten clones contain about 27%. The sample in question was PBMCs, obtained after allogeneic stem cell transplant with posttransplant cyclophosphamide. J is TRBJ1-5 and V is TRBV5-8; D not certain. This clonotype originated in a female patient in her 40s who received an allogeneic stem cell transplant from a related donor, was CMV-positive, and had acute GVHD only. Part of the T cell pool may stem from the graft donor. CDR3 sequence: CASSLGVQAYSNQPQHF. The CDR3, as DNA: TGTGCCAGCAGCTTGGGGGTGCAGGCCTATAGCAATCAGCCCCAGCATTTT.